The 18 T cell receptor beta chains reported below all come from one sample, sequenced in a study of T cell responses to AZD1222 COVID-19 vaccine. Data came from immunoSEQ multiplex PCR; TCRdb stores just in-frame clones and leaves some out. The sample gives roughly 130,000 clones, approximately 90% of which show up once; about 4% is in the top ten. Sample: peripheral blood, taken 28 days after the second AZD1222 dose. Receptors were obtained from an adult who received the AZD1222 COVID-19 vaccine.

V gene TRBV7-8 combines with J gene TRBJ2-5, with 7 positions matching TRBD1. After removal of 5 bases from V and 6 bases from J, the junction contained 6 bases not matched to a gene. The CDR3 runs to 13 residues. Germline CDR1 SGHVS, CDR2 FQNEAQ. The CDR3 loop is CASSAPGQQTQYF. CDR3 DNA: TGTGCCAGCAGCGCGCCGGGACAGCAGACCCAGTACTTC.

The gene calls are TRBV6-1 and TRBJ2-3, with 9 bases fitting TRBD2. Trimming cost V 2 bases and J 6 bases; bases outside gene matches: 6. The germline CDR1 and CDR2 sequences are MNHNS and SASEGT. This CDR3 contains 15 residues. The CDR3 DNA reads TGTGCCAGCAGTGAACAACGCGGGGGGGCTGATACGCAGTATTTT. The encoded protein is CASSEQRGGADTQYF.

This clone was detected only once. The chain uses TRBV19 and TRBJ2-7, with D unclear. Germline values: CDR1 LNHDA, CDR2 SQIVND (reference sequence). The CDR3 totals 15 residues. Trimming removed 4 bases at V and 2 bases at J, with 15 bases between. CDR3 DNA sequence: TGTGCCAGTAGTACAACCGGAGTACAGACCTACGAGCAGTACTTC. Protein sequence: CASSTTGVQTYEQYF.

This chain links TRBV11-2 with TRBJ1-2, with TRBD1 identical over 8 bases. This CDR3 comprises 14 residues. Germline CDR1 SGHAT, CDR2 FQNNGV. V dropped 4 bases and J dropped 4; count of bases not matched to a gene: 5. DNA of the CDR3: TGTGCCAGCAGCTCCATCGGGACAGGCTATGGCTACACCTTC. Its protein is CASSSIGTGYGYTF.

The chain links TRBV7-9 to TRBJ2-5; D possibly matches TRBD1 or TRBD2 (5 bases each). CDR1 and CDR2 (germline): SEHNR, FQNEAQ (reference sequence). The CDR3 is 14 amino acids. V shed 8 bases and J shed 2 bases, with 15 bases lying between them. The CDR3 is CASPPRGGQETQYF. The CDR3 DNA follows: TGTGCCAGCCCCCCTCGGGGCGGGCAAGAGACCCAGTACTTC.

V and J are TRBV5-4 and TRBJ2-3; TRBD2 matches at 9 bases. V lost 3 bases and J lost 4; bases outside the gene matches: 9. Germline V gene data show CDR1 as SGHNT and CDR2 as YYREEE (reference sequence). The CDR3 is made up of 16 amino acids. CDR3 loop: CASSSPSGVFSDTQYF. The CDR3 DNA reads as TGTGCCAGCAGCTCTCCTAGCGGGGTTTTTTCAGATACGCAGTATTTT.

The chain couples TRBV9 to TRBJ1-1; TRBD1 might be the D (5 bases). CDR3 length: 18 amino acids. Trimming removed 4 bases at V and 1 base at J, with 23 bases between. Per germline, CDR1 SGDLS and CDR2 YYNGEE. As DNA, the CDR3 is TGTGCCAGCAGCCCACGTGGGGGTTTGTTGCGATCGAACACTGAAGCTTTCTTT. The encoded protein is CASSPRGGLLRSNTEAFF. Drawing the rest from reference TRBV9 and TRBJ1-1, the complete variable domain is DSGVTQTPKHLITATGQRVTLRCSPRSGDLSVYWYQQSLDQGLQFLIQYYNGEERAKGNILERFSAQQFPDLHSELNLSSLELGDSALYFCASSPRGGLLRSNTEAFFGQGTRLTVV.

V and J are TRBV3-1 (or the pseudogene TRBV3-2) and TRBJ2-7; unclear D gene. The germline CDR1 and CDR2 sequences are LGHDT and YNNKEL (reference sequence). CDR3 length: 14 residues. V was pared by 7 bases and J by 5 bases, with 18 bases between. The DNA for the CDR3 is TGTGCCAGCACCTCCCGGGCCTCGGGCCACGAGCAGTACTTC. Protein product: CASTSRASGHEQYF.

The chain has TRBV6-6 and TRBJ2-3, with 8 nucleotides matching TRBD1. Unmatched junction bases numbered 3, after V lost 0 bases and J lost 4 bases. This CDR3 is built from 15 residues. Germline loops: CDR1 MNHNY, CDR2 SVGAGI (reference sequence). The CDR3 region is CASSYSGDRPDTQYF. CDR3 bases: TGTGCCAGCAGTTACTCAGGGGACAGGCCAGATACGCAGTATTTT.

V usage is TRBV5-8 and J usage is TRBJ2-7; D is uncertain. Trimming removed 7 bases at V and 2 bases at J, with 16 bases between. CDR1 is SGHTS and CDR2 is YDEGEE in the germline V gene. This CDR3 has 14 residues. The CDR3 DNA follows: TGTGCCAGCCTCGAGATAGATAAACCCTACGAGCAGTACTTC. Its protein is CASLEIDKPYEQYF.

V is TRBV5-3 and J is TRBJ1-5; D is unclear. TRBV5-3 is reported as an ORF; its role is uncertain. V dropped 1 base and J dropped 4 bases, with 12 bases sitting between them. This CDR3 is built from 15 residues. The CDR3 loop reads CARSLFLQENQPQHF. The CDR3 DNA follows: TGTGCCAGAAGCTTGTTCCTTCAGGAGAATCAGCCCCAGCATTTT.

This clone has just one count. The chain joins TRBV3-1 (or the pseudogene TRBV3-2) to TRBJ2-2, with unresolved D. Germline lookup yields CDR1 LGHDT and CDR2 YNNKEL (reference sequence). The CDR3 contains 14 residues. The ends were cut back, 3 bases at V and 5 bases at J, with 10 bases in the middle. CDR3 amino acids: CASSHPFGTGELFF. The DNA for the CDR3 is TGTGCCAGCAGCCACCCATTCGGAACCGGGGAGCTGTTTTTT.

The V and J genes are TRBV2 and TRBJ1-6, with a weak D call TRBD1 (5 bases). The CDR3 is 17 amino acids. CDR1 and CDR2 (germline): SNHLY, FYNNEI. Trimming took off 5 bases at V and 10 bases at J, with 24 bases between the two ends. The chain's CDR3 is CASSLGPGGSLNSPLHF. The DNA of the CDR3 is TGTGCCAGCAGTTTGGGCCCGGGGGGGTCGTTAAACTCACCCCTCCACTTT.

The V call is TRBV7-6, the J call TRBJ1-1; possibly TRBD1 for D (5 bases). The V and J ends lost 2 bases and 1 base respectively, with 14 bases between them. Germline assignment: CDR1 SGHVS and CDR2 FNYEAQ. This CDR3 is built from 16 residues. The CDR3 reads CASSLFGGMGNTEAFF. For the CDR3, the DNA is TGTGCCAGCAGCTTATTCGGGGGTATGGGGAACACTGAAGCTTTCTTT.

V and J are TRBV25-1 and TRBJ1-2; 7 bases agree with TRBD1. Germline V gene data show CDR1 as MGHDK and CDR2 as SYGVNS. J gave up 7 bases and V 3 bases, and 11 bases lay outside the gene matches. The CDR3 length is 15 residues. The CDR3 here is CASSDPVTTGIGYTF. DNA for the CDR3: TGTGCCAGCAGTGATCCCGTGACGACAGGGATTGGCTACACCTTC.

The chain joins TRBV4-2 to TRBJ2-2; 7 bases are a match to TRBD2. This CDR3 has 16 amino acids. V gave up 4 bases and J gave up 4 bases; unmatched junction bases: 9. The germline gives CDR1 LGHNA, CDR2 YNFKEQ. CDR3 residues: CASSPSLLAATGELFF. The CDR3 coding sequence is TGTGCCAGCAGCCCCTCGCTGCTAGCGGCCACCGGGGAGCTGTTTTTT.

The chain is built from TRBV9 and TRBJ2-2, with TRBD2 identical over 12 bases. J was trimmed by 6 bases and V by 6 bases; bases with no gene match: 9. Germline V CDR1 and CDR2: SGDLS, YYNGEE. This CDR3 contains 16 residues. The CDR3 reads CASNQGLAGLAGELFF. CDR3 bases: TGTGCCAGCAACCAAGGACTAGCGGGATTGGCCGGGGAGCTGTTTTTT.

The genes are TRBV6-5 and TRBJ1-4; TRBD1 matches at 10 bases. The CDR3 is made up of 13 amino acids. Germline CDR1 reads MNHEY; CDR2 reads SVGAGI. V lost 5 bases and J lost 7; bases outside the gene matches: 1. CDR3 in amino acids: CASSRDRGEKLFF. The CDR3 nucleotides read TGTGCCAGCAGTCGGGACAGGGGTGAAAAACTGTTTTTT.